The 23 T cell receptor beta chains below come from one sample, sequenced in a study of cytomegalovirus exposure and HLA in healthy donors. PCR amplification relied on 60 Vbeta primers (plus 13 Jbeta primers). Profiled with immunoSEQ multiplex PCR; TCRdb holds only in-frame clones, not every one. The sample consists of 200,000 to 250,000 clones, under 70% of them appearing once. The sample comprised PBMCs. The origin of the receptors is a man aged 40-50 years in good health and CMV-seropositive.

Only a few counts were recorded for this clone. The V gene is TRBV7-2, the J gene TRBJ2-2; D is undetermined. This CDR3 spans 16 amino acids. Trimming took off 1 base at V and 1 base at J, with 10 bases between the two ends. CDR1 and CDR2 from the germline V gene are SGHTA and FQGNSA. The CDR3 reads CASSLEPRLNTGELFF. The CDR3 DNA reads TGTGCCAGCAGCTTAGAGCCCAGGTTGAACACCGGGGAGCTGTTTTTT.

This chain connects TRBV2 to TRBJ1-5, with 9 nucleotides matching TRBD1. Germline CDR1 and CDR2: SNHLY and FYNNEI. CDR3 length: 14 residues. V trimming: 6 bases; J trimming: 2 bases; junction bases outside the gene matches: 2. For the CDR3, the DNA is TGTGCCAGCAGATGGACAGGGGGCAATCAGCCCCAGCATTTT. Its translation: CASRWTGGNQPQHF.

This clone has only a few counts. The chain uses TRBV4-3 and TRBJ1-6; D is possibly TRBD1 (6 bases). From germline, CDR1 is LGHNA and CDR2 YSLEER. Trimming removed 2 bases from V and 6 bases from J, with 14 bases in between. The CDR3 is 16 amino acids. The CDR3 here is CASSQTSTGFNSPLHF. The CDR3 DNA sequence: TGCGCCAGCAGCCAAACCTCGACAGGTTTTAATTCACCCCTCCACTTT.

V is TRBV19 and J is TRBJ2-2; D perhaps matches TRBD1 (5 bases). CDR1 and CDR2 from the germline V gene are LNHDA and SQIVND (reference sequence). The CDR3 sequence is 17 residues long. Between the trimmed V and J ends, which lost 8 bases and 1 base, there was a span of 20 bases. The CDR3 here is CASGFLPSTGNTGELFF. The CDR3 DNA follows: TGTGCCAGTGGATTCCTACCATCTACAGGGAACACCGGGGAGCTGTTTTTT. Looking up the rest from reference TRBV19 and TRBJ2-2 gives the full variable domain: DGGITQSPKYLFRKEGQNVTLSCEQNLNHDAMYWYRQDPGQGLRLIYYSQIVNDFQKGDIAEGYSVSREKKESFPLTVTSAQKNPTAFYLCASGFLPSTGNTGELFFGEGSRLTVL.

The V and J genes are TRBV7-3 and TRBJ2-5, with 10 nucleotides matching TRBD2. The DNA end is a closer match to TRBJ2-7, so the J assignment may be wrong. CDR1 is SGHTA and CDR2 is FQGTGA in the germline V gene. The CDR3 runs to 15 residues. In DNA form, the CDR3 reads TGTGCCAGCAGCAACAGCGGGGGGGCCTCCGGCGAGCAGTACTTC. This sequence encodes CASSNSGGASGEQYF.

This clone occurred a few times. The V gene is TRBV7-9, the J gene TRBJ2-3, with 10 nucleotides matching TRBD1. From germline, CDR1 is SEHNR and CDR2 FQNEAQ (reference sequence). V lost 5 bases and J lost 8; bases outside the gene matches: 13. The CDR3 runs to 16 residues. In DNA, the CDR3 is TGTGCCAGCAGCATTTCCCAGGGACAGGGGAAGGGTACGCAGTATTTT. This translates into CASSISQGQGKGTQYF.

The V and J genes are TRBV5-4 and TRBJ1-2, with no clear D. The CDR3 length is 13 residues. Germline CDR1 reads SGHNT; CDR2 reads YYREEE (reference sequence). V lost 3 bases, J lost 5 bases, and 11 bases lay in between. For the CDR3, the DNA is TGTGCCAGCAGCTCCGGAGTTCTATATGGCTACACCTTC. It yields the protein CASSSGVLYGYTF.

This chain joins TRBV11-2 and TRBJ2-3; a weak D match, TRBD2 (5 bases). V was clipped by 2 bases and J by 10 bases, with 13 bases between them. Germline values: CDR1 SGHAT, CDR2 FQNNGV. The CDR3 loop spans 13 amino acids. The CDR3 protein is CASSLTGLRAQYF. The CDR3 coding sequence is TGTGCCAGCAGCTTAACCGGACTTAGAGCGCAGTATTTT. Supplemented by reference TRBV11-2 and TRBJ2-3, the full variable domain reads EAGVAQSPRYKIIEKRQSVAFWCNPISGHATLYWYQQILGQGPKLLIQFQNNGVVDDSQLPKDRFSAERLKGVDSTLKIQPAKLEDSAVYLCASSLTGLRAQYFGPGTRLTVL.

The chain is built from TRBV18 and TRBJ1-6; 10 nucleotides match TRBD1. This CDR3 has 16 amino acids. V shed 1 base, J shed 9 bases, and the junction held 6 bases outside the gene matches. CDR1 and CDR2 (germline): KGHSH, LQKENI. The CDR3 loop is CASSPLQGQGRSPLHF. CDR3 coding DNA: TGTGCCAGCTCACCACTCCAGGGACAGGGGCGTTCACCCCTCCACTTT.

The gene calls are TRBV28 and TRBJ2-5; tentative D call: TRBD1 (6 bases). V dropped 2 bases and J dropped 2 bases, with 15 bases sitting between them. The V gene's germline CDR1 is MDHEN and CDR2 SYDVKM. The CDR3 runs 16 residues. This CDR3 is CASSLLNPTGQETQYF. For the CDR3, the DNA is TGTGCCAGCAGTTTACTAAATCCGACAGGTCAAGAGACCCAGTACTTC.

The V and J genes are TRBV6-1 and TRBJ2-7, with 9 bases fitting TRBD1. J was trimmed by 2 bases and V by 2 bases; bases with no gene match: 13. This CDR3 spans 18 amino acids. The germline V gene has CDR1 MNHNS and CDR2 SASEGT. CDR3 sequence reads: CASSERWLGGTGTYEQYF. The CDR3 DNA is TGTGCCAGCAGTGAACGATGGTTGGGCGGGACAGGGACCTACGAGCAGTACTTC.

The chain is built from TRBV9 and TRBJ2-3; D unclear. Per the germline V gene, CDR1 is SGDLS and CDR2 is YYNGEE. CDR3 length equals 14 residues. Between the trimmed V and J ends, which lost 0 bases and 0 bases, there was a span of 5 bases. The CDR3 loop reads CASSVEPSTDTQYF. The CDR3 DNA is TGTGCCAGCAGCGTAGAGCCTAGCACAGATACGCAGTATTTT.

The genes are TRBV5-6 and TRBJ2-7; D gene ambiguous. The CDR3 covers 13 residues. In germline, CDR1 is SGHDT, CDR2 YYEEEE. The V and J ends lost 1 base and 0 bases respectively, with 5 bases between them. CDR3 sequence: CASSLTDSYEQYF. CDR3 in DNA: TGTGCCAGCAGCTTGACAGACTCCTACGAGCAGTACTTC.

The V and J genes are TRBV28 and TRBJ1-2, with 9 bases identical to TRBD1. Germline-derived CDR1 and CDR2 are MDHEN and SYDVKM. The CDR3 consists of 13 residues. V lost 7 bases to trimming and J lost 8 bases; unmatched junction nucleotides: 8. CDR3 bases: TGTGCCAGCACTGCCGGGACAGGGTTCGGCTACACCTTC. As protein: CASTAGTGFGYTF.

The chain joins TRBV7-6 to TRBJ2-2; a possible D gene is TRBD2 (6 bases). The CDR3 loop spans 15 amino acids. Germline CDR1 is SGHVS and CDR2 is FNYEAQ. Trimming took off 0 bases at V and 6 bases at J, with 11 bases between the two ends. CDR3 sequence (DNA): TGTGCCAGCAGCTTAGCGCCGGGGGTTGCCGGGGAGCTGTTTTTT. Translating gives CASSLAPGVAGELFF.

V is TRBV4-1 and J is TRBJ2-5; no clear D. This CDR3 has 13 residues. The germline V gene has CDR1 MGHRA and CDR2 YSYEKL. V dropped 1 base and J dropped 5 bases, with 8 bases sitting between them. CDR3 nucleotide sequence: TGCGCCAGCAGCCAAGGGTACGGGGAGACCCAGTACTTC. This translates into CASSQGYGETQYF.

Notes on this clone: Germline and junction disagree at one end, which may indicate a read error. The rearrangement uses TRBV9 and TRBJ1-2; 11 bases line up with TRBD1. Germline V gene data show CDR1 as SGDLS and CDR2 as YYNGEE. The CDR3 is 15 residues long. The CDR3 DNA sequence: TGTGCCAGCAGACCCGGACAGGGGGCTAAATATGGCTACACCTTC. Its translation is CASRPGQGAKYGYTF.

V usage is TRBV5-6 and J usage is TRBJ1-1; D gene ambiguous. Germline V gene data show CDR1 as SGHDT and CDR2 as YYEEEE. The CDR3 consists of 13 residues. V dropped 1 base and J dropped 4 bases, with 8 bases sitting between them. CDR3 DNA: TGTGCCAGCAGCTTGAAGCCCTTCACTGAAGCTTTCTTT. Translation gives CASSLKPFTEAFF.

On this clone: Mismatch with germline at one junction end may stem from a read error. This chain links TRBV2 with TRBJ2-2; D gene uncertain. The CDR3 loop spans 15 amino acids. Germline V lookup: CDR1 SNHLY, CDR2 FYNNEI. CDR3 DNA: TGTGCCAGCAGTGACGTTACAGATTACACCGGAGAGCTGTTTTTT. It yields the protein CASSDVTDYTGELFF.

The chain recombines TRBV27 with TRBJ1-1; unclear D gene. The CDR3 has 9 amino acids. CDR1 is MNHEY and CDR2 is SMNVEV in the germline V gene (reference sequence). Trimming left V 5 bases short and J 8 bases short, with 3 bases between. The CDR3 loop reads CASSQEAFF. The CDR3 DNA sequence: TGTGCCAGCAGTCAGGAAGCTTTCTTT.

The rearrangement joins TRBV10-3 to TRBJ1-2; 10 nucleotides agree with TRBD1. Germline V gives CDR1 ENHRY, CDR2 SYGVKD. V shed 4 bases and J 5 bases; nucleotides not matched to a gene: 7. The CDR3 contains 15 residues. CDR3 DNA: TGTGCCATCAGTGGTGAGACAGGGGGCGCGTATGGCTACACCTTC. It yields the protein CAISGETGGAYGYTF.

As to this clone: At the DNA level, this CDR3 is encoded by other sequences in the same sample as well. The chain is built from TRBV7-9 and TRBJ2-7, with D unresolved. Germline assignment: CDR1 SEHNR and CDR2 FQNEAQ (reference sequence). V was trimmed by 5 bases and J by 0 bases, leaving 5 bases between them. The CDR3 length is 12 residues. The CDR3 spells CASSLSSYEQYF. The CDR3 DNA is TGTGCCAGCAGCCTAAGCTCCTACGAGCAGTACTTC.

The chain uses TRBV15 and TRBJ2-2; TRBD1 is a possible D gene (5 bases). In germline, CDR1 is LNHNV, CDR2 YYDKDF (reference sequence). V shed 4 bases and J shed 3 bases, with 18 bases lying between them. CDR3 length: 17 amino acids. For the CDR3, the DNA is TGTGCCACCAGCATCCGAACAGGCGCTTCGGACACCGGGGAGCTGTTTTTT. Residues: CATSIRTGASDTGELFF. The variable domain in full, with the rest retrieved from reference TRBV15 and TRBJ2-2, is DAMVIQNPRYQVTQFGKPVTLSCSQTLNHNVMYWYQQKSSQAPKLLFHYYDKDFNNEADTPDNFQSRRPNTSFCFLDIRSPGLGDTAMYLCATSIRTGASDTGELFFGEGSRLTVL.